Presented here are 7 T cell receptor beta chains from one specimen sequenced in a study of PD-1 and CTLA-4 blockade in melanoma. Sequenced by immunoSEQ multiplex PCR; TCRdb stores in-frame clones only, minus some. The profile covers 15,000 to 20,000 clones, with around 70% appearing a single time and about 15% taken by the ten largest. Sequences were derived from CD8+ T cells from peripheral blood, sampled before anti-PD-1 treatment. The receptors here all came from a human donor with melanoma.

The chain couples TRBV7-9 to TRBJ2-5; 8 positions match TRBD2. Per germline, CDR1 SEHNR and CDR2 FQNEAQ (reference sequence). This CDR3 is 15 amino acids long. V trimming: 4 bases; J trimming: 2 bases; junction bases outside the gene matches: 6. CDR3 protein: CASSSQRERQETQYF. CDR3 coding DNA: TGTGCCAGCAGCTCCCAGCGGGAGAGGCAAGAGACCCAGTACTTC.

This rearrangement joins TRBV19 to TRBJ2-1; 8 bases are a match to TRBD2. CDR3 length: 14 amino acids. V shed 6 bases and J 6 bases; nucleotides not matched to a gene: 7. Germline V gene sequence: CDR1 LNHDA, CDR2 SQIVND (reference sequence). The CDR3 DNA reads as TGTGCCAGTAGAACCGGGACTAGACTCAATGAGCAGTTCTTC. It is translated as CASRTGTRLNEQFF.

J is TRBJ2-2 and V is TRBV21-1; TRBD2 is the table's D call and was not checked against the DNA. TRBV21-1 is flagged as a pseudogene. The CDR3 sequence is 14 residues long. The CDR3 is CAPASGQGGGELFF. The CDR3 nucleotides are TGTGCCCCAGCAAGCGGGCAGGGCGGCGGGGAGCTGTTTTTT.

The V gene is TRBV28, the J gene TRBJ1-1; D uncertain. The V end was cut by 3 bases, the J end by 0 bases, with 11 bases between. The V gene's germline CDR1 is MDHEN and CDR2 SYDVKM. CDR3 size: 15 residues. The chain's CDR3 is CASSLRFSMNTEAFF. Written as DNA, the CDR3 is TGTGCCAGCAGTTTGCGGTTTTCCATGAACACTGAAGCTTTCTTT.

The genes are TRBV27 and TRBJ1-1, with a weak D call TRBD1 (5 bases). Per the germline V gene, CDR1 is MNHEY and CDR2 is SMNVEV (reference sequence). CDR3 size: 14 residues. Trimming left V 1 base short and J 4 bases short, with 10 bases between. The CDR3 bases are TGTGCCAGCAGTTTATGGGGGGGTGGCACTGAAGCTTTCTTT. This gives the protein CASSLWGGGTEAFF.

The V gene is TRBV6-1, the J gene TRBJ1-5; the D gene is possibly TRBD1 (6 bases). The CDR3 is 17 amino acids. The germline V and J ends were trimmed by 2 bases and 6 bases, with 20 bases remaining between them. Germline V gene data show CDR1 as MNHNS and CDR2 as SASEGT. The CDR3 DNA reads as TGTGCCAGCAGTGAATATGGGGGCGCATCTCGGGGTCAGCCCCAGCATTTT. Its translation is CASSEYGGASRGQPQHF.

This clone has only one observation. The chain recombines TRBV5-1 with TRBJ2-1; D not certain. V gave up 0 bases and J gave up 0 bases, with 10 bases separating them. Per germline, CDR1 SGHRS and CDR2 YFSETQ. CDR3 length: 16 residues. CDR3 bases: TGCGCCAGCAGCTTGGAACCGGAGTACTCCTACAATGAGCAGTTCTTC. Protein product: CASSLEPEYSYNEQFF.